Listed here are 17 T cell receptor beta chains from one sample, sequenced in a study of PD-L1 blockade in urothelial cancer. The table came from immunoSEQ multiplex PCR; TCRdb's copy has only in-frame clones and leaves some out. The table has 80,000 to 130,000 clones, 90% to 95% seen once. Sequenced here: PBMCs, sampled around atezolizumab (anti-PD-L1) treatment. The receptors derive from an elderly woman with urothelial cancer.

The chain uses TRBV9 and TRBJ2-1; 9 bases agree with TRBD1. Germline V lookup: CDR1 SGDLS, CDR2 YYNGEE. The trim removed 4 bases at V and 5 bases at J, leaving 7 bases unmatched. This CDR3 comprises 15 residues. The DNA for the CDR3 is TGTGCCAGCAGCCCCGGACAGGGGCGCCACAATGAGCAGTTCTTC. Its translation: CASSPGQGRHNEQFF.

This chain links TRBV5-1 with TRBJ2-3; 11 bases match TRBD2. The CDR3 length is 14 residues. Germline V lookup: CDR1 SGHRS, CDR2 YFSETQ. Trimming cost V 5 bases and J 14 bases; bases outside gene matches: 13. CDR3 sequence (DNA): TGCGCCAGCAGGGCTTCTAGCGGGGGGCCCCGGGCGTATTTT. It codes for CASRASSGGPRAYF. Full variable domain (remainder filled in from reference TRBV5-1 and TRBJ2-3): KAGVTQTPRYLIKTRGQQVTLSCSPISGHRSVSWYQQTPGQGLQFLFEYFSETQRNKGNFPGRFSGRQFSNSRSEMNVSTLELGDSALYLCASRASSGGPRAYFGPGTRLTVL.

The chain uses TRBV2 and TRBJ2-3; the match to TRBD2 covers 8 bases. This CDR3 has 14 amino acids. CDR1 SNHLY and CDR2 FYNNEI come from the germline V gene. J gave up 6 bases and V 8 bases, and 10 bases lay outside the gene matches. CDR3 nucleotide sequence: TGTGCCAGCGAAGCCGGGACTAGGAGGGATACGCAGTATTTT. This translates into CASEAGTRRDTQYF.

This chain uses TRBV10-3 with TRBJ2-1, with TRBD1 identical over 7 bases. Trimming cost V 0 bases and J 8 bases; bases outside gene matches: 7. This CDR3 is 15 amino acids long. Per germline, CDR1 ENHRY and CDR2 SYGVKD. The CDR3 coding sequence is TGTGCCATCAGTGAGTCGACAGGGATTAGCGATGAGCAGTTCTTC. Amino acids: CAISESTGISDEQFF.

The chain has TRBV15 and TRBJ1-4; D unclear. Germline CDR1 LNHNV, CDR2 YYDKDF (reference sequence). Between the trimmed V and J ends, which lost 3 bases and 2 bases, there was a span of 7 bases. CDR3 size: 14 residues. In DNA form, the CDR3 reads TGTGCCACCAGCAGCTCCGCGACTAATGAAAAACTGTTTTTT. This sequence encodes CATSSSATNEKLFF.

The gene calls are TRBV11-2 and TRBJ2-1, with D hard to call. With 5 bases removed from V and 5 bases from J, the gap between germline ends came to 7 bases. This CDR3 comprises 12 residues. Germline values: CDR1 SGHAT, CDR2 FQNNGV. The CDR3 is CASSPVNNEQFF. The CDR3 region has the DNA TGTGCCAGCAGCCCGGTGAACAATGAGCAGTTCTTC.

This chain joins TRBV2 and TRBJ2-7, with D perhaps TRBD2 (6 bases). Germline assignment: CDR1 SNHLY and CDR2 FYNNEI. V lost 0 bases and J lost 4, with 13 bases in between. This CDR3 is built from 15 residues. CDR3 sequence reads: CASSEAGTADYEQYF. The CDR3 coding sequence is TGTGCCAGCAGTGAAGCGGGGACTGCGGATTACGAGCAGTACTTC. Together with reference TRBV2 and TRBJ2-7, the CDR3 gives the full variable domain: EPEVTQTPSHQVTQMGQEVILRCVPISNHLYFYWYRQILGQKVEFLVSFYNNEISEKSEIFDDQFSVERPDGSNFTLKIRSTKLEDSAMYFCASSEAGTADYEQYFGPGTRLTVT.

CDR3 nucleotides: TGTGCCAGCAGCGTAAAAGCTAGCCCACTGTACGAGCAGTACTTC. It specifies CASSVKASPLYEQYF. The rearrangement joins TRBV9 to TRBJ2-7; D is perhaps TRBD2 (5 bases). The germline V gene has CDR1 SGDLS and CDR2 YYNGEE. V was cut by 1 base and J by 4 bases, with 15 bases left in between. The CDR3 length is 15 residues.

V is TRBV5-4 and J is TRBJ2-7; TRBD2 is a possible D gene (5 bases). With 5 bases removed from V and 3 bases from J, the gap between germline ends came to 12 bases. The CDR3 spans 13 residues. Germline V gene sequence: CDR1 SGHNT, CDR2 YYREEE (reference sequence). The CDR3 DNA reads TGTGCCAGCAGTACCGGAGGTAGCTACGAGCAGTACTTC. Translated: CASSTGGSYEQYF.

The CDR3 sequence is CSSSWGQGRAGVSYEQYF. For the CDR3, the DNA is TGCTCTTCCTCTTGGGGACAGGGGAGAGCGGGAGTCTCCTACGAGCAGTACTTC. The gene calls are TRBV5-1 and TRBJ2-7, with 10 bases lining up with TRBD1. CDR1 is SGHRS and CDR2 is YFSETQ in the germline V gene. There are 18 residues in the CDR3.

The J gene is TRBJ2-5, the V gene TRBV10-2, with 11 bases matching TRBD2. With V trimmed by 1 base and J by 5 bases, 6 bases remained unmatched. The CDR3 has 16 amino acids. In germline, CDR1 is WSHSY, CDR2 SAAADI. The DNA for the CDR3 is TGCGCCAGCAGTGAGTTCCTAGCGGGAGGTACCGAGACCCAGTACTTC. Protein sequence: CASSEFLAGGTETQYF.

The V and J genes are TRBV5-5 and TRBJ1-4; 12 bases agree with TRBD1. The CDR3 is 16 amino acids. Trimming cost V 1 base and J 8 bases; bases outside gene matches: 6. CDR1 is SGHKS, CDR2 YYEKEE, per germline (reference sequence). In nucleotides, the CDR3 is TGTGCCAGCAGCTTGAGGGCCGGGACAGGGGGCGAAAAACTGTTTTTT. Protein product: CASSLRAGTGGEKLFF.

The chain couples TRBV30 to TRBJ1-4; 11 bases line up with TRBD1. This CDR3 has 14 residues. The trim removed 1 base at V and 13 bases at J, leaving 8 bases unmatched. CDR1 and CDR2 (germline): GTSNPN, SVGIG (reference sequence). CDR3 sequence: CAWSASGQGARLFF. The CDR3, as DNA: TGTGCCTGGAGTGCCTCCGGACAGGGGGCGAGACTGTTTTTT.

CDR3 sequence reads: CASSPGQGEQPQHF. For the CDR3, the DNA is TGTGCCAGCTCACCAGGACAGGGTGAGCAGCCCCAGCATTTT. The J gene is TRBJ1-5, the V gene TRBV18; TRBD1 agrees at 8 bases. In germline, CDR1 is KGHSH, CDR2 LQKENI. This CDR3 has 14 amino acids. V dropped 2 bases and J dropped 7; count of bases not matched to a gene: 4.

The sample holds one count of this clone. The rearrangement joins TRBV11-2 to TRBJ1-1; 7 bases line up with TRBD1. The trim removed 1 base at V and 8 bases at J, leaving 7 bases unmatched. The CDR3 totals 14 residues. The germline CDR1 and CDR2 sequences are SGHAT and FQNNGV. This CDR3 is CASSLVQGEFEAFF. CDR3 coding DNA: TGTGCCAGCAGCTTAGTCCAGGGGGAGTTCGAAGCTTTCTTT.

The V and J genes are TRBV28 and TRBJ1-3; a possible D gene is TRBD1 (5 bases). The CDR3 totals 13 residues. V was pared by 9 bases and J by 1 base, with 10 bases between. Per the germline V gene, CDR1 is MDHEN and CDR2 is SYDVKM. DNA of the CDR3: TGTGCCAGTGCGCGACAGTCTGGAAACACCATATATTTT. Protein product: CASARQSGNTIYF.

This chain links TRBV19 with TRBJ2-1, with 8 nucleotides matching TRBD2. V gave up 5 bases and J gave up 4 bases; unmatched junction bases: 10. The CDR3 is 16 residues long. Germline CDR1 reads LNHDA; CDR2 reads SQIVND (reference sequence). Here the CDR3 reads CASSDLAGQRYNEQFF. Here the CDR3 DNA reads TGTGCCAGTAGTGATTTAGCGGGACAACGGTACAATGAGCAGTTCTTC. Filled out from reference TRBV19 and TRBJ2-1, the complete variable domain reads DGGITQSPKYLFRKEGQNVTLSCEQNLNHDAMYWYRQDPGQGLRLIYYSQIVNDFQKGDIAEGYSVSREKKESFPLTVTSAQKNPTAFYLCASSDLAGQRYNEQFFGPGTRLTVL.